These 25 T cell receptor beta chains originate from one sample sequenced in a study of T-cell reconstitution after alpha-beta-depleted transplantation in children. Researchers prepared the TCRbeta library using unique molecular identifiers, the study reports. TCRdb reprocessed the PCR reads via MiXCR and lists one record per CDR3 protein. Of roughly 120,000 distinct CDR3 sequences listed, about 9.3% were seen once; the top ten hold less than 35%. The sample in question was PBMCs, obtained before TCRalphabeta/CD19-depleted stem cell transplant. All receptors derive from a boy between 2 and 10 years old with acute lymphoblastic leukemia, due to receive a stem cell transplant.

This clonotype was detected ten times or more. V gene TRBV4-1 combines with J gene TRBJ1-1; 7 bases line up with TRBD1. In germline, CDR1 is MGHRA, CDR2 YSYEKL. This CDR3 comprises 14 residues. V shed 6 bases and J 5 bases; nucleotides not matched to a gene: 9. CDR3 amino acids: CASRAGGKRTEAFF. CDR3 coding DNA: TGCGCCAGCAGGGCAGGGGGAAAGAGGACTGAAGCTTTCTTT.

This clonotype has more than one count but fewer than ten. This rearrangement joins TRBV6-5 to TRBJ2-7, with unresolved D. Germline CDR1 and CDR2: MNHEY and SVGAGI. V was shortened by 0 bases and J by 0 bases, with 9 bases between the two germline ends. The CDR3 covers 15 residues. CDR3 sequence (DNA): TGTGCCAGCAGTTACTCTTCTGGCGGCTCCTACGAGCAGTACTTC. It translates to CASSYSSGGSYEQYF.

This clonotype was counted at least ten times. The chain's CDR3 is CSVLGHWQYNEQFF. The CDR3 nucleotides read TGCAGCGTCTTGGGGCATTGGCAATACAATGAGCAGTTCTTC. This sequence joins TRBV29-1 and TRBJ2-1, with D perhaps TRBD1 (5 bases). V was shortened by 6 bases and J by 4 bases, with 16 bases between the two germline ends. Germline V lookup: CDR1 SQVTM, CDR2 ANQGSEA. This CDR3 comprises 14 residues.

Regarding this clonotype: A read error is possible here, since a much larger clone lies one base away. The V call is TRBV11-2, the J call TRBJ1-1; tentative D call: TRBD1 (6 bases). Germline V gives CDR1 SGHAT, CDR2 FQNNGV. The V end was cut by 0 bases, the J end by 6 bases, with 14 bases between. The CDR3 is made up of 15 amino acids. The CDR3 protein is CASSLDRGAHSEAFF. CDR3 DNA: TGTGCCAGCAGCTTAGATCGGGGGGCACACTCTGAAGCTTTCTTT. The variable domain in full, completed from reference TRBV11-2 and TRBJ1-1, reads EAGVAQSPRYKIIEKRQSVAFWCNPISGHATLYWYQQILGQGPKLLIQFQNNGVVDDSQLPKDRFSAERLKGVDSTLKIQPAKLEDSAVYLCASSLDRGAHSEAFFGQGTRLTVV.

CDR3 nucleotides: TGTGCCAGCAGTTTAAGCTGGGGGGCGGGGCAGCCCCAGCATTTT. It encodes CASSLSWGAGQPQHF. V and J are TRBV12-3 or TRBV12-4 and TRBJ1-5; D possibly corresponds to TRBD1 (6 bases). The ends were cut back, 2 bases at V and 7 bases at J, with 15 bases in the middle. CDR3 size: 15 residues.

This chain joins TRBV30 and TRBJ1-1; maybe TRBD1 (6 bases). The CDR3 totals 12 residues. Trimming removed 5 bases at V and 6 bases at J, with 13 bases between. In germline, CDR1 is GTSNPN, CDR2 SVGIG (reference sequence). This CDR3 reads CAWHTGQPEAFF. The DNA for the CDR3 is TGTGCCTGGCATACAGGGCAGCCTGAAGCTTTCTTT.

The rearrangement joins TRBV11-2 to TRBJ2-3; no definite D call. Germline loops: CDR1 SGHAT, CDR2 FQNNGV. The V gene lost 5 bases and the J gene lost 3 bases, with 15 bases spanning the gap. The CDR3 covers 15 residues. Here the CDR3 DNA reads TGTGCCAGCAGCCTACTCCCAGTCAGGACAGATACGCAGTATTTT. It encodes CASSLLPVRTDTQYF. Full variable domain (missing parts from reference TRBV11-2 and TRBJ2-3): EAGVAQSPRYKIIEKRQSVAFWCNPISGHATLYWYQQILGQGPKLLIQFQNNGVVDDSQLPKDRFSAERLKGVDSTLKIQPAKLEDSAVYLCASSLLPVRTDTQYFGPGTRLTVL.

This clonotype was counted ten times or more. The chain has TRBV20-1 and TRBJ1-6; 7 bases line up with TRBD1. Looked up from germline, CDR1 is DFQATT and CDR2 is SNEGSKA (reference sequence). V lost 2 bases to trimming and J lost 4 bases; unmatched junction nucleotides: 2. The CDR3 covers 14 residues. The CDR3 DNA follows: TGCAGTGCTAGAACGGGACAGTATAATTCACCCCTCCACTTT. Encoded protein: CSARTGQYNSPLHF.

This clonotype was found many times. The chain carries TRBV11-2 and TRBJ2-7; a weak D match, TRBD2 (7 bases). The V end lost 5 bases, the J end lost 2 bases, and 16 bases lay between the germline ends. The CDR3 consists of 15 residues. CDR1 is SGHAT, CDR2 FQNNGV, per germline. The chain's CDR3 is CASSLGGDITYEQYF. CDR3 DNA sequence: TGTGCCAGCAGCCTGGGGGGGGACATTACCTACGAGCAGTACTTC.

The chain uses TRBV4-1 and TRBJ2-7; 11 positions agree with TRBD2. The ends lost 4 bases at V and 4 bases at J; junction bases unmatched: 12. This CDR3 is built from 17 residues. In germline, CDR1 is MGHRA, CDR2 YSYEKL. CDR3 coding DNA: TGCGCCAGCAGCCCCCTCGGGACTAGCGGTGCCCAGTACGAGCAGTACTTC. Its protein product is CASSPLGTSGAQYEQYF.

This clonotype was seen many times. The chain recombines TRBV12-3 or TRBV12-4 with TRBJ2-7; no definite D call. The CDR3 extends over 14 amino acids. V lost 3 bases and J lost 4, with 13 bases in between. The CDR3 DNA follows: TGTGCCAGCAGTTTTGGGTCGGGTGCGTACGAGCAGTACTTC. It specifies CASSFGSGAYEQYF.

In this sample, this clonotype turned up a few times. This rearrangement joins TRBV2 to TRBJ1-5; no definite D call. V shed 7 bases and J shed 6 bases, with 10 bases lying between them. CDR1 and CDR2 from the germline V gene are SNHLY and FYNNEI. This CDR3 is built from 12 residues. CDR3 loop: CASTAGVQPQHF. CDR3 coding DNA: TGTGCCAGCACCGCCGGGGTTCAGCCCCAGCATTTT.

The chain is built from TRBV14 and TRBJ2-5; tentatively, D is TRBD2 (5 bases). V lost 1 base to trimming and J lost 5 bases, with 20 bases between them. Germline CDR1 SGHDN, CDR2 FVKESK. The CDR3 runs to 17 residues. The CDR3 protein is CASSQASSHSRGETQYF. CDR3 in DNA: TGTGCCAGCAGCCAAGCTTCGTCGCACAGTCGAGGGGAGACCCAGTACTTC. Complete variable domain (other parts from reference TRBV14 and TRBJ2-5): EAGVTQFPSHSVIEKGQTVTLRCDPISGHDNLYWYRRVMGKEIKFLLHFVKESKQDESGMPNNRFLAERTGGTYSTLKVQPAELEDSGVYFCASSQASSHSRGETQYFGPGTRLLVL.

This clonotype appeared many times. The chain carries TRBV7-7 and TRBJ2-3; 7 bases match TRBD1. The CDR3 extends over 13 amino acids. V lost 5 bases to trimming and J lost 5 bases; unmatched junction nucleotides: 4. Germline CDR1 and CDR2: SSHAT and FNYEAQ (reference sequence). The CDR3 loop reads CASSANRGDTQYF. The CDR3 region has the DNA TGTGCCAGCAGCGCCAACAGGGGAGATACGCAGTATTTT.

The gene calls are TRBV20-1 and TRBJ1-2; D is undetermined. CDR1 and CDR2 from the germline V gene are DFQATT and SNEGSKA (reference sequence). Trimming pared 0 bases from V and 8 bases from J, leaving 10 bases between. This CDR3 has 12 amino acids. The CDR3 DNA reads TGCAGTGCTAGAGATCCCGGGTGGGGCTACACCTTC. Its translation: CSARDPGWGYTF.

This clonotype has more than one count but fewer than ten. At one end, the junction sequence differs from germline, possibly due to a read error. CDR3 protein: CCARAVSGRALGNEQFF. CDR3 bases: TGCTGTGCTAGAGCGGTTAGCGGGAGGGCCTTGGGGAATGAGCAGTTCTTC. V and J are TRBV20-1 and TRBJ2-1, with TRBD2 matching over 11 bases. CDR1 is DFQATT and CDR2 is SNEGSKA in the germline V gene (reference sequence). CDR3 length: 17 residues.

The chain joins TRBV12-3 or TRBV12-4 to TRBJ1-4; 8 nucleotides line up with TRBD1. This CDR3 contains 15 residues. V was pared by 2 bases and J by 7 bases, with 6 bases of the junction left unmatched. The CDR3 DNA is TGTGCCAGCAGTTTAAGGCAGGGGGCGGTTGAAAAACTGTTTTTT. This translates into CASSLRQGAVEKLFF.

This clonotype was detected a few times. The rearrangement links TRBV20-1 to TRBJ1-5; no reliable D call. The ends were cut back, 7 bases at V and 3 bases at J, with 13 bases in the middle. CDR3 length equals 13 residues. Per the germline V gene, CDR1 is DFQATT and CDR2 is SNEGSKA (reference sequence). The CDR3 protein is CSGAETLNQPQHF. The CDR3 bases are TGCAGTGGGGCAGAGACCCTCAATCAGCCCCAGCATTTT.

There are many counts of this clonotype. This chain connects TRBV12-3 or TRBV12-4 to TRBJ1-2, with TRBD1 as a possible D gene (5 bases). Trimming left V 6 bases short and J 5 bases short, with 16 bases between. This CDR3 has 14 amino acids. The CDR3 region is CASSHSGHGYGYTF. CDR3 sequence (DNA): TGTGCCAGCAGCCACTCAGGGCATGGGTATGGCTACACCTTC.

This clonotype was seen ten or more times. CDR3 bases: TGTGCCAGCAGTGAAACGGGACAATTAAACAATGAGCAGTTCTTC. Translated, it gives CASSETGQLNNEQFF. The chain joins TRBV2 to TRBJ2-1, with TRBD1 as a possible D gene (6 bases). This CDR3 spans 15 amino acids. Germline V lookup: CDR1 SNHLY, CDR2 FYNNEI. V shed 2 bases and J shed 5 bases, with 13 bases lying between them.

This clonotype was picked up a small number of times. The chain is built from TRBV20-1 and TRBJ2-1; the D is unclear. This CDR3 is built from 15 residues. Germline V gene sequence: CDR1 DFQATT, CDR2 SNEGSKA (reference sequence). The V end was cut by 2 bases, the J end by 6 bases, with 17 bases between. CDR3 protein: CSARSRATPRNEQFF. The CDR3 DNA follows: TGCAGTGCTAGATCCCGGGCCACCCCCCGCAATGAGCAGTTCTTC.

This chain uses TRBV7-9 with TRBJ1-1; D call uncertain. Germline V lookup: CDR1 SEHNR, CDR2 FQNEAQ (reference sequence). V was clipped by 6 bases and J by 4 bases, with 12 bases between them. The CDR3 runs 13 residues. The CDR3 DNA reads as TGTGCCAGCAGTTCAGGCGGCTTCACTGAAGCTTTCTTT. It codes for CASSSGGFTEAFF.

The sample holds many counts of this clonotype. V and J are TRBV18 and TRBJ2-7; weak D call: TRBD2 (5 bases). This CDR3 has 12 amino acids. The germline CDR1 and CDR2 sequences are KGHSH and LQKENI. Trimming pared 5 bases from V and 1 base from J, leaving 6 bases between. CDR3: CASSGGSYEQYF. CDR3 bases: TGTGCCAGCTCAGGAGGATCCTACGAGCAGTACTTC.

This clonotype has a handful of counts. A read error may produce the germline difference seen at one junction end. The rearrangement joins TRBV20-1 to TRBJ1-2; D remains ambiguous. CDR3 length equals 11 residues. The V gene's germline CDR1 is DFQATT and CDR2 SNEGSKA (reference sequence). CDR3 residues: CSAYDGLTPYF. DNA of the CDR3: TGCAGTGCCTACGACGGTCTAACACCCTACTTC.

This clonotype was seen only a few times. The CDR3 DNA is TGTGCCAGCAGCTTAGGCGGGACAGGGAATTCACCCCTCCACTTT. Translated: CASSLGGTGNSPLHF. The chain couples TRBV7-9 to TRBJ1-6, with 9 nucleotides matching TRBD1. The V and J ends lost 1 base and 7 bases, in that order; junction bases with no gene match: 2. CDR1 SEHNR and CDR2 FQNEAQ come from the germline V gene (reference sequence). The CDR3 is made up of 15 amino acids.